These T cell receptor beta chains were read from a single sample in a study of T-cell memory formation after mild COVID-19. One entry per CDR3 protein results from TCRdb running MiXCR on the 5' RACE reads. The sample carries hundreds of thousands of distinct CDR3 sequences, 15% recorded once. The sequencing sample was made of PBMCs or a T cell subset sorted from them (not recorded which). The receptors stem from an adult woman who had mild COVID-19 (a few samples of this study predate the infection). Cell type and time point are not known. Each CDR3 is given with its conserved first and last residue. The order of the fields is J gene, clone size, D gene, V gene, CDR3 DNA, CDR3 protein. A D gene is named only where the DNA matches it firmly. A clone size is listed for some rows: how often the clone was seen (once, few, many), or a class if it is expanded.

>TRBJ2-7|few|.|TRBV14
TGTGCCAGCAGCCAGCACCAGAGCTCCTACGAGCAGTACTTC
CASSQHQSSYEQYF
>TRBJ2-3|.|TRBD2|TRBV20-1
TGCAGTGCTAGACCTACTAGCGGGCCGTCAGATACGCAGTATTTT
CSARPTSGPSDTQYF
>TRBJ1-1|many|TRBD1|TRBV7-8
TGTGCCAGCAGCTTAGCCCTTGGACAGGGGCATACGGTGGAGACTGAAGCTTTCTTT
CASSLALGQGHTVETEAFF
>TRBJ2-5|few|.|TRBV29-1
TGCAGCGTCTCTAGGTCTGGTCAAGAGACCCAGTACTTC
CSVSRSGQETQYF
>TRBJ2-7|many|.|TRBV29-1
TGCAGCGTTGAAGATGGCGGCTACTCCTACGAGCAGTACTTC
CSVEDGGYSYEQYF
>TRBJ1-1|many|.|TRBV5-1
TGCGCCAGCAGCTCCCGGTCGGGGAGAGCTGAAGCTTTCTTT
CASSSRSGRAEAFF
>TRBJ1-1|few|.|TRBV4-1
TGCGCCAGCAGCCAGGGACCCCCTTATGAAGCTTTCTTT
CASSQGPPYEAFF
>TRBJ2-7|.|.|TRBV6-2/TRBV6-3
TGTGCCAGCAATTTACAGGGCTACGAGCAGTACTTC
CASNLQGYEQYF
>TRBJ2-7|many|.|TRBV7-2
TGTGCCAGCAGCTATAGGCTCGCCGCCGAGCAGTACTTC
CASSYRLAAEQYF
>TRBJ1-2|.|.|TRBV10-3
TGTGCCATCAGTGAGATTGAGGGACGCTATGGCTACACCTTC
CAISEIEGRYGYTF
>TRBJ1-1|few|.|TRBV5-1
TGCGCCAGCAGCTCGGAGCTCAACACTGAAGCTTTCTTT
CASSSELNTEAFF
>TRBJ1-6|many|.|TRBV4-1
TGCGCCAGCAGCCAAGATCGTGCGGGGCGAACACCCCTCCACTTT
CASSQDRAGRTPLHF
>TRBJ2-1|.|TRBD1|TRBV11-2
TGTGCCAGCAGCTTAGAAGGGGACAGGGGCAATGAGCAGTTCTTC
CASSLEGDRGNEQFF
>TRBJ2-1|.|.|TRBV5-1
TGCGCCAGCAGCTTGGTCAGGGTACTGGATGAGCAGTTCTTC
CASSLVRVLDEQFF
>TRBJ2-7|once|.|TRBV6-6
TGTGCCAGCAAGAGGGGGGGGGAGCATCGCGAGCAGTACTTC
CASKRGGEHREQYF
>TRBJ2-2|few|TRBD2|TRBV5-4
TGTGCCAGCAGCCCGGGCGGGAGGAACACCGGGGAGCTGTTTTTT
CASSPGGRNTGELFF
>TRBJ1-2|many|TRBD1|TRBV10-3
TGTGCCATCAGTGGGACAGGGGGCCCTCTGGAGGGCTACACCTTC
CAISGTGGPLEGYTF
>TRBJ2-4|few|.|TRBV29-1
TGCAGCGTTACAGGGGCCAAAAACATTCAGTACTTC
CSVTGAKNIQYF
>TRBJ1-1|.|TRBD1|TRBV7-9
TGTGCCAGCAGCTTACACAGGGGGGGGACTGAAGCTTTCTTT
CASSLHRGGTEAFF
>TRBJ2-5|few|.|TRBV5-1
TGCGCCAGCAGCTTGAGGCAGACCCAGTACTTC
CASSLRQTQYF
>TRBJ1-5|few|.|TRBV12-3/TRBV12-4
TGTGCCAGCAGTTTAGGGTCTATAGGGAGCCCCCAGCATTTT
CASSLGSIGSPQHF
>TRBJ1-4|few|.|TRBV20-1
TGCAGTGCTAGAGTGGGAGAAAAACTGTTTTTT
CSARVGEKLFF
>TRBJ2-4|.|.|TRBV29-1
TGCAGCGTTGTTTTACAGAATGCCAAAAACATTCAGTACTTC
CSVVLQNAKNIQYF
>TRBJ2-2|.|.|TRBV10-3
TGTGCCATCAGTGAGCAGGGGGGACGACTGAACACCGGGGAGCTGTTTTTT
CAISEQGGRLNTGELFF
>TRBJ2-1|few|TRBD2|TRBV30
TGTGCCTGGAGTTCCGGGGGGGGATCCCGGGAGCAGTTCTTC
CAWSSGGGSREQFF
>TRBJ1-1|.|TRBD1|TRBV10-3
TGTGCCATCACGCGACAGGGGGAATCTGAAGCTTTCTTT
CAITRQGESEAFF
>TRBJ2-1|few|TRBD2|TRBV6-2/TRBV6-3
TGTGCCAGCAGTTCCAGTAGAGGGAGGGCCTTCAATGAGCAGTTCTTC
CASSSSRGRAFNEQFF
>TRBJ2-3|few|.|TRBV7-9
TGTGCCAGCATCCCACAAGGGATCGCAGATACGCAGTATTTT
CASIPQGIADTQYF